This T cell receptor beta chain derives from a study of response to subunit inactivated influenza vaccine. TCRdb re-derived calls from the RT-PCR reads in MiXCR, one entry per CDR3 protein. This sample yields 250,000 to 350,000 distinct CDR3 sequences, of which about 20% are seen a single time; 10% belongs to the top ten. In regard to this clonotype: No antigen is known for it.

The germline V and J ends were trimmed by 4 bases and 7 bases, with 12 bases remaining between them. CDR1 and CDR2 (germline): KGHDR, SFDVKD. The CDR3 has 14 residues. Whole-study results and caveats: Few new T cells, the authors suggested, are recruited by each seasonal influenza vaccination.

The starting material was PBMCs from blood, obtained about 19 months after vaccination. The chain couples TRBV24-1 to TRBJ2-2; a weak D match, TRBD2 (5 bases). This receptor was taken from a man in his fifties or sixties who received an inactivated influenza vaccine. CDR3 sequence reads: CATSDNPGNGELFF. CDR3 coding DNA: TGTGCCACCAGTGACAACCCGGGGAACGGGGAGCTGTTTTTT.